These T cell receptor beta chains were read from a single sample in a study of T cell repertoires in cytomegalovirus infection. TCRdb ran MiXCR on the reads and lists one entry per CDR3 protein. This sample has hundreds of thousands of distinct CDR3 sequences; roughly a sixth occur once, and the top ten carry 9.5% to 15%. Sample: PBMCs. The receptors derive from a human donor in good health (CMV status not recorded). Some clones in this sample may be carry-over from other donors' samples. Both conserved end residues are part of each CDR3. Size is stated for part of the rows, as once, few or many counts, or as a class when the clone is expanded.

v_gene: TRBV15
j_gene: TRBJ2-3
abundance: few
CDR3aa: CATSREGSGGTDTQYF

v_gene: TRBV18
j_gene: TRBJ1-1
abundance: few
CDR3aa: CASSPSREGEAFF

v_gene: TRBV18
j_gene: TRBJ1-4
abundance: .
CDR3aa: CASSPTTGEGGEKLFF

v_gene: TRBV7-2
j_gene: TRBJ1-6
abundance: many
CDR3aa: CASSAQGGGPNSPLHF

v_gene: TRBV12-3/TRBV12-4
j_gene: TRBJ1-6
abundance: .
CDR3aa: CASSEGQGSNSPLHF

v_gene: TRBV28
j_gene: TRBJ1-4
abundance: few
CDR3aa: CASSLLPRTNEKLFF

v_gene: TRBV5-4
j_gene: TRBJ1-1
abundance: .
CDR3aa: CASSARQGGVTEAFF

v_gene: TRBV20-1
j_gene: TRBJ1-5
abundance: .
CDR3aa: CSARWDGNRESNQPQHF

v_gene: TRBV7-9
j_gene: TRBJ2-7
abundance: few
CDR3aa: CASSRGERKLLEQYF

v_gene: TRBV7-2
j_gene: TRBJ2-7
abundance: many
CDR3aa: CASRQEGSYEQYF

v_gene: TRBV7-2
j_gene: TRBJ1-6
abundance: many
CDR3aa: CASSLSGYTLHF

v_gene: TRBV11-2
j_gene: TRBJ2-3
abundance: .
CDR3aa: CASSLRLDPSTDTQYF

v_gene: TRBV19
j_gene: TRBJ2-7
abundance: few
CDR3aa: CASRATGQGVLYEQYF

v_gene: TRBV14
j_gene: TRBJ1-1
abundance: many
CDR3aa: CASSQRQGLTEAFF

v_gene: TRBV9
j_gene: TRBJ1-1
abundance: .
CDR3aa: CASREAAVNTEAFF

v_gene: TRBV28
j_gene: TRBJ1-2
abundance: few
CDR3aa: CASSLSLTGDYGYTF

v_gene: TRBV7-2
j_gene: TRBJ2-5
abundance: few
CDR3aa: CASSLNGGRSGETQYF

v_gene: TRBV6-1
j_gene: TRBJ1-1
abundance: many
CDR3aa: CASSHTGRWTEAFF

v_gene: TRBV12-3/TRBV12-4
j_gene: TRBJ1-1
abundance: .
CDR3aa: CASSFWGWAGNTEAFF

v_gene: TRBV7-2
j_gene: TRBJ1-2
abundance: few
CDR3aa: CASSLSARRTNGYTF

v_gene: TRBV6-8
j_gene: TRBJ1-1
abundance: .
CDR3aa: CASSFVDRNTEAFF

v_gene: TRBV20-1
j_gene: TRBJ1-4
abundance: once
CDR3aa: CSALKTGDEKLFF